Sequencing of this T cell receptor (beta chain) was carried out in a study of T cells in tuberculosis. Study-level points and caveats: Shorter CDR3-alpha in active tuberculosis partly drove smaller distances.

TCRdb keeps only in-frame clones here, not all; method: immunoSEQ multiplex PCR. The data contain tens of thousands of clones, roughly 97% of them singletons. Concerning this clone: Its antigen remains unidentified.

V lost 1 base to trimming and J lost 5 bases, with 5 bases between them. CDR1 MNHEY and CDR2 SVGAGI come from the germline V gene. This CDR3 is 13 amino acids long. Each clinical donor contributed on average about 92,000 T cells from unsorted cryopreserved PBMC. Material: PBMCs. V usage is TRBV6-5 and J usage is TRBJ1-4; D gene uncertain. This receptor was taken from a donor between 10 and 35 years old with latent tuberculosis or without tuberculosis infection. The CDR3 here is CASSYYRNEKLFF. The CDR3 nucleotides are TGTGCCAGCAGTTACTACAGAAATGAAAAACTGTTTTTT.